The next 30 T cell receptor beta chains were all read from a single sample in a study of T cells after yellow fever vaccination. TCRdb independently ran MiXCR on the 5' RACE reads; one entry per CDR3 protein. The sample includes nearly 300,000 distinct CDR3 sequences, 8.5% to 10% of them seen just once. This material consisted of CD4+ T cells sorted from PBMCs, taken 5 days after the yellow fever booster vaccination. These receptors were taken from a young man who received the YFV17D yellow fever vaccine.

This clonotype was observed many times. This chain joins TRBV12-3 or TRBV12-4 and TRBJ1-1, with D hard to call. The CDR3 sequence is 14 residues long. The V end lost 0 bases, the J end lost 1 base, and 6 bases lay between the germline ends. The CDR3 is CASSLAARNTEAFF. The CDR3 coding sequence is TGTGCCAGCAGTTTAGCGGCTCGGAACACTGAAGCTTTCTTT.

The chain uses TRBV20-1 and TRBJ2-3, with a weak D call TRBD1 (6 bases). In germline, CDR1 is DFQATT, CDR2 SNEGSKA (reference sequence). The V and J ends lost 2 bases and 4 bases respectively, with 13 bases between them. CDR3 length: 14 residues. This CDR3 is CSARTGRPSDTQYF. CDR3 DNA sequence: TGCAGTGCTAGAACAGGGCGCCCCTCAGATACGCAGTATTTT.

In this sample, this clonotype turned up many times. This chain uses TRBV27 with TRBJ2-1, with D unresolved. Germline assignment: CDR1 MNHEY and CDR2 SMNVEV (reference sequence). Deletions cut 2 bases from V and 2 bases from J, with 10 bases between. This CDR3 region has 15 residues. The CDR3 here is CASSLEGLAYNEQFF. DNA for the CDR3: TGTGCCAGCAGTTTAGAAGGGTTGGCCTACAATGAGCAGTTCTTC.

This clonotype was counted only a few times. The chain joins TRBV6-5 to TRBJ2-7; the D gene could be TRBD1 or TRBD2 (6 bases each). The germline CDR1 and CDR2 sequences are MNHEY and SVGAGI. V was shortened by 5 bases and J by 0 bases, with 14 bases between the two germline ends. This CDR3 contains 15 residues. CDR3 coding DNA: TGTGCCAGCAGTGGCCGAGGGGGGAGCTCCTACGAGCAGTACTTC. Protein sequence: CASSGRGGSSYEQYF.

The sample holds many counts of this clonotype. This rearrangement joins TRBV7-8 to TRBJ2-1; D is unclear. The length of the CDR3 is 17 residues. Between the trimmed V and J ends, which lost 2 bases and 0 bases, there was a span of 14 bases. Per the germline V gene, CDR1 is SGHVS and CDR2 is FQNEAQ. CDR3 DNA sequence: TGTGCCAGCAGCTTAATCTTTGGTGGAAGCTCCTACAATGAGCAGTTCTTC. This encodes CASSLIFGGSSYNEQFF.

This clonotype was seen a handful of times. DNA for the CDR3: TGCAGTGCTAGGACAGGCGATAATGAAAAACTGTTTTTT. Translation: CSARTGDNEKLFF. This sequence joins TRBV20-1 and TRBJ1-4, with a weak D call TRBD1 (6 bases). This CDR3 has 13 amino acids. The germline V gene has CDR1 DFQATT and CDR2 SNEGSKA (reference sequence). V was clipped by 3 bases and J by 4 bases, with 9 bases between them.

This clonotype was seen at least ten times. The V call is TRBV20-1, the J call TRBJ2-1, with TRBD2 identical over 11 bases. Germline V gene data show CDR1 as DFQATT and CDR2 as SNEGSKA (reference sequence). CDR3 length equals 14 residues. V shed 3 bases and J 9 bases; nucleotides not matched to a gene: 7. Here the CDR3 DNA reads TGCAGTGCTAGGAATAGCGGGGGGGCGACTGAGCAGTTCTTC. Translating gives CSARNSGGATEQFF.

This clonotype was found a few times. This chain joins TRBV7-2 and TRBJ2-1; possibly TRBD2 for D (6 bases). The germline CDR1 and CDR2 sequences are SGHTA and FQGNSA. The V gene lost 0 bases and the J gene lost 5 bases, with 11 bases spanning the gap. There are 15 residues in the CDR3. CDR3 sequence reads: CASSLAQGGNNEQFF. CDR3 in DNA: TGTGCCAGCAGCTTAGCGCAGGGAGGAAACAATGAGCAGTTCTTC. The whole variable domain, filled in from reference TRBV7-2 and TRBJ2-1, reads GAGVSQSPSNKVTEKGKDVELRCDPISGHTALYWYRQSLGQGLEFLIYFQGNSAPDKSGLPSDRFSAERTGGSVSTLTIQRTQQEDSAVYLCASSLAQGGNNEQFFGPGTRLTVL.

V usage is TRBV9 and J usage is TRBJ2-1, with D unresolved. This CDR3 spans 16 amino acids. V lost 0 bases, J lost 1 base, and 11 bases lay in between. Per germline, CDR1 SGDLS and CDR2 YYNGEE. In nucleotides, the CDR3 is TGTGCCAGCAGCGTAGCAGGCGTGCTGTCCTACAATGAGCAGTTCTTC. This sequence encodes CASSVAGVLSYNEQFF.

This clonotype was counted only a few times. J is TRBJ1-5 and V is TRBV7-9; 8 positions match TRBD1. Germline assignment: CDR1 SEHNR and CDR2 FQNEAQ (reference sequence). The CDR3 runs 17 residues. V dropped 2 bases and J dropped 1; count of bases not matched to a gene: 7. As DNA, the CDR3 is TGTGCCAGCAGCTTATCTCAGGGGGCGGAGAGCAATCAGCCCCAGCATTTT. It encodes CASSLSQGAESNQPQHF.

There are a few counts of this clonotype. This chain connects TRBV15 to TRBJ2-5, with TRBD1 matching over 12 bases. CDR3 length equals 15 residues. The germline CDR1 and CDR2 sequences are LNHNV and YYDKDF (reference sequence). V shed 3 bases and J 7 bases; nucleotides not matched to a gene: 6. The CDR3 coding sequence is TGTGCCACCAGCAGGGGACAGGGGGCCCTAGGGACCCAGTACTTC. This gives the protein CATSRGQGALGTQYF.

In its sample, this clonotype was seen many times. The V and J genes are TRBV20-1 and TRBJ2-2; possibly TRBD1 or TRBD2 for D (5 bases each). CDR1 is DFQATT and CDR2 is SNEGSKA in the germline V gene (reference sequence). The CDR3 covers 14 residues. The V end lost 4 bases, the J end lost 0 bases, and 9 bases lay between the germline ends. The CDR3 DNA sequence: TGCAGTGCTACAGGGACCGCGAACACCGGGGAGCTGTTTTTT. Amino acids: CSATGTANTGELFF.

This clonotype was detected only a few times. The chain joins TRBV20-1 to TRBJ2-3, with TRBD2 identical over 13 bases. The germline CDR1 and CDR2 sequences are DFQATT and SNEGSKA (reference sequence). The CDR3 sequence is 15 residues long. The V gene end was trimmed by 6 bases and the J gene end by 1 base; junction bases not matched to a gene: 4. In nucleotides, the CDR3 is TGCAGTGCACGCGGGACTAGCGGGGGCACAGATACGCAGTATTTT. This codes for CSARGTSGGTDTQYF.

The J gene is TRBJ2-3, the V gene TRBV18; 8 bases match TRBD1. This CDR3 is built from 18 residues. The ends lost 5 bases at V and 5 bases at J; junction bases unmatched: 18. From germline, CDR1 is KGHSH and CDR2 LQKENI. Here the CDR3 reads CASSRRAVSQTGGDTQYF. The DNA of the CDR3 is TGTGCCAGCTCAAGAAGGGCGGTTTCCCAAACAGGGGGAGATACGCAGTATTTT.

J is TRBJ2-6 and V is TRBV5-4; D ambiguous. The V gene's germline CDR1 is SGHNT and CDR2 YYREEE (reference sequence). The germline V and J ends were trimmed by 2 bases and 1 base, with 7 bases remaining between them. The CDR3 has 15 residues. Written as DNA, the CDR3 is TGTGCCAGCAGCTTACATGGATCTGGGGCCAACGTCCTGACTTTC. Residues: CASSLHGSGANVLTF.

In its sample, this clonotype was seen many times. This sequence joins TRBV6-5 and TRBJ2-7, with 7 bases fitting TRBD2. This CDR3 is built from 15 residues. The V gene's germline CDR1 is MNHEY and CDR2 SVGAGI. The V gene end was trimmed by 6 bases and the J gene end by 0 bases; junction bases not matched to a gene: 8. The CDR3 nucleotides read TGTGCCAGCAGGTCCCCCGGGGGGAGCTCCTACGAGCAGTACTTC. Amino acid sequence: CASRSPGGSSYEQYF.

This clonotype was counted between two and nine times. V and J are TRBV20-1 and TRBJ2-3, with D maybe TRBD1 (5 bases). Germline V gives CDR1 DFQATT, CDR2 SNEGSKA (reference sequence). CDR3 length equals 15 residues. V lost 0 bases, J lost 3 bases, and 13 bases lay in between. In DNA, the CDR3 is TGCAGTGCTAGAGATCCCCAGGGAAGGACAGATACGCAGTATTTT. Translating it yields CSARDPQGRTDTQYF.

This clonotype came up a few times. This chain links TRBV27 with TRBJ2-2; 7 nucleotides line up with TRBD1. The CDR3 contains 15 residues. Germline trimming cut 6 bases from V and 6 bases from J; bases unmatched to any gene: 10. The germline CDR1 and CDR2 sequences are MNHEY and SMNVEV (reference sequence). The CDR3 region has the DNA TGTGCCAGCAGCCCTAGACAGGGCCTTGCCGGGGAGCTGTTTTTT. Translated, it gives CASSPRQGLAGELFF.

CDR3 coding DNA: TGTGCCAGCACCGCCACTCTTAGATACGCGACCCAGTACTTC. Protein sequence: CASTATLRYATQYF. This chain uses TRBV3-1 with TRBJ2-5; no clear D. Germline CDR1 reads LGHDT; CDR2 reads YNNKEL (reference sequence). This CDR3 comprises 14 residues. With 7 bases removed from V and 7 bases from J, the gap between germline ends came to 19 bases.

The chain links TRBV5-1 to TRBJ1-1, with D unclear. Trimming stripped 0 bases from V and 5 bases from J, with 8 bases between. The CDR3 sequence is 13 residues long. The germline gives CDR1 SGHRS, CDR2 YFSETQ. The CDR3 region has the DNA TGCGCCAGCAGCTTGGTAGGGTTTACTGAAGCTTTCTTT. This encodes CASSLVGFTEAFF.

This clonotype was counted many times. This sequence joins TRBV7-2 and TRBJ2-7; a weak D match, TRBD2 (5 bases). The CDR3 extends over 13 amino acids. Trimming stripped 0 bases from V and 3 bases from J, with 6 bases between. The germline V gene has CDR1 SGHTA and CDR2 FQGNSA. This CDR3 reads CASSLAGSYEQYV. The CDR3 DNA is TGTGCCAGCAGCTTAGCGGGGAGCTACGAGCAGTACGTC.

This clonotype was recorded a few times. The CDR3 DNA reads TGTGCCAGCAGCGCCAGCGGGGGGTACCAAGAGACCCAGTACTTC. It translates to CASSASGGYQETQYF. The chain uses TRBV9 and TRBJ2-5, with 9 bases identical to TRBD2. The CDR3 spans 15 residues. CDR1 and CDR2 from the germline V gene are SGDLS and YYNGEE. V shed 3 bases and J 0 bases; nucleotides not matched to a gene: 3.

The V call is TRBV25-1, the J call TRBJ1-4, with D possibly matching TRBD1 (5 bases). Per germline, CDR1 MGHDK and CDR2 SYGVNS. The CDR3 is 15 amino acids. For the CDR3, the DNA is TGTGCGTCGCAGAGGGGCGGTTTGGGATCTGAAAAACTGTTTTTT. This sequence encodes CASQRGGLGSEKLFF. The whole variable domain, remainder taken from reference TRBV25-1 and TRBJ1-4, is EADIYQTPRYLVIGTGKKITLECSQTMGHDKMYWYQQDPGMELHLIHYSYGVNSTEKGDLSSESTVSRIRTEHFPLTLESARPSHTSQYLCASQRGGLGSEKLFFGSGTQLSVL.

This clonotype has a handful of counts. This sequence joins TRBV15 and TRBJ1-6; 7 bases align to TRBD1. This CDR3 comprises 16 residues. In germline, CDR1 is LNHNV, CDR2 YYDKDF (reference sequence). Trimming took 3 bases from V and 5 from J; bases not matched to a gene: 7. The CDR3 reads CATSSLPGQNNSPLHF. CDR3 DNA sequence: TGTGCCACCAGCAGCCTCCCGGGACAGAATAATTCACCCCTCCACTTT.

The gene calls are TRBV12-3 or TRBV12-4 and TRBJ1-1, with D possibly matching TRBD1 (5 bases). This CDR3 spans 15 amino acids. V lost 5 bases to trimming and J lost 0 bases, with 13 bases between them. The CDR3 here is CASSIRTQLNTEAFF. The CDR3 bases are TGTGCCAGCAGTATTCGGACACAATTGAACACTGAAGCTTTCTTT.

This clonotype was picked up a small number of times. The chain combines TRBV5-1 with TRBJ2-2, with 8 positions matching TRBD1. The CDR3 runs 17 residues. V gave up 0 bases and J gave up 2 bases; unmatched junction bases: 6. CDR1 is SGHRS and CDR2 is YFSETQ in the germline V gene. The CDR3 nucleotides read TGCGCCAGCAGCTTGGCCTGGACAGGGAGAAACACCGGGGAGCTGTTTTTT. Residues: CASSLAWTGRNTGELFF. Supplemented by reference TRBV5-1 and TRBJ2-2, the full variable domain reads KAGVTQTPRYLIKTRGQQVTLSCSPISGHRSVSWYQQTPGQGLQFLFEYFSETQRNKGNFPGRFSGRQFSNSRSEMNVSTLELGDSALYLCASSLAWTGRNTGELFFGEGSRLTVL.

The rearrangement joins TRBV7-2 to TRBJ1-4; possibly TRBD1 for D (6 bases). The CDR3 covers 14 residues. Trimming cost V 6 bases and J 5 bases, with 13 bases left between them. Germline CDR1 reads SGHTA; CDR2 reads FQGNSA. In DNA form, the CDR3 reads TGTGCCAGCAGGCTAAGGGGGGAGAATGAAAAACTGTTTTTT. Translated: CASRLRGENEKLFF.

This clonotype was counted ten times or more. The chain employs TRBV6-5 and TRBJ2-1, with no clear D. Germline assignment: CDR1 MNHEY and CDR2 SVGAGI. V lost 7 bases to trimming and J lost 0 bases, with 22 bases between them. The CDR3 is 18 amino acids. CDR3 DNA: TGTGCCAGCAAGGAGCGCTCAAGCCCCATGAGCTCCTACAATGAGCAGTTCTTC. It codes for CASKERSSPMSSYNEQFF.

This clonotype has at least ten counts. The chain combines TRBV4-2 with TRBJ2-1, with D hard to call. Germline-derived CDR1 and CDR2 are LGHNA and YNFKEQ. V was pared by 0 bases and J by 7 bases, with 10 bases between. The CDR3 length is 14 residues. The CDR3 DNA sequence: TGTGCCAGCAGCCAAGATCGGCCCCCTAATGAGCAGTTCTTC. It encodes CASSQDRPPNEQFF.

This clonotype was detected a few times. The genes are TRBV5-6 and TRBJ2-5; 8 nucleotides line up with TRBD2. V lost 3 bases and J lost 5; bases outside the gene matches: 9. The CDR3 has 15 amino acids. CDR1 and CDR2 (germline): SGHDT, YYEEEE. The CDR3 DNA follows: TGTGCCAGCAGCTGGACGGGGGGGAGGTGGGAGACCCAGTACTTC. This codes for CASSWTGGRWETQYF.